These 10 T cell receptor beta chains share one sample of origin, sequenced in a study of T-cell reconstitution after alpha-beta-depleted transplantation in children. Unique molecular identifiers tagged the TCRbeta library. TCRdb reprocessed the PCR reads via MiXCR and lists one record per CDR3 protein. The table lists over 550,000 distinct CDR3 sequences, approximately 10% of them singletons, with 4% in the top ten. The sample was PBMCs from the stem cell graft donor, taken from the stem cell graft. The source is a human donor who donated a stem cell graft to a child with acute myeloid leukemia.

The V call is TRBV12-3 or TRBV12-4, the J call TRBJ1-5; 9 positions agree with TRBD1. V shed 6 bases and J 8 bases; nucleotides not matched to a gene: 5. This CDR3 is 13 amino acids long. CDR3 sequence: CASRDRGREPQHF. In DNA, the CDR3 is TGTGCCAGCAGGGACAGGGGTAGGGAGCCCCAGCATTTT.

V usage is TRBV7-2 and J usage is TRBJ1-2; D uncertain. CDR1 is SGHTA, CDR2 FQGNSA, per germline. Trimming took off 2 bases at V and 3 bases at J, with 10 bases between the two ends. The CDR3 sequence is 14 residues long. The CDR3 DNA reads TGTGCCAGCAGCTTACGCGGCACGCACTATGGCTACACCTTC. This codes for CASSLRGTHYGYTF.

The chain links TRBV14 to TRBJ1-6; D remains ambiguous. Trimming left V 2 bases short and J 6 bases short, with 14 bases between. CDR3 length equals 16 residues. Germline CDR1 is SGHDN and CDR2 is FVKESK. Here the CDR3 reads CASSQLGSKSNSPLHF. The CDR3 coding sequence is TGTGCCAGCAGCCAACTCGGATCGAAGTCTAATTCACCCCTCCACTTT. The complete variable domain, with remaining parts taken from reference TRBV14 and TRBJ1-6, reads EAGVTQFPSHSVIEKGQTVTLRCDPISGHDNLYWYRRVMGKEIKFLLHFVKESKQDESGMPNNRFLAERTGGTYSTLKVQPAELEDSGVYFCASSQLGSKSNSPLHFGNGTRLTVT.

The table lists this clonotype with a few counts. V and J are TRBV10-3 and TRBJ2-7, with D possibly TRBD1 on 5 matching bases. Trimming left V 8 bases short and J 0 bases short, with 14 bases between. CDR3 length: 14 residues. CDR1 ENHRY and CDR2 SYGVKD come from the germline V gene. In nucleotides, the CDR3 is TGTGCCATCGCTCCCGACAGTCCCTCCTACGAGCAGTACTTC. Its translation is CAIAPDSPSYEQYF.

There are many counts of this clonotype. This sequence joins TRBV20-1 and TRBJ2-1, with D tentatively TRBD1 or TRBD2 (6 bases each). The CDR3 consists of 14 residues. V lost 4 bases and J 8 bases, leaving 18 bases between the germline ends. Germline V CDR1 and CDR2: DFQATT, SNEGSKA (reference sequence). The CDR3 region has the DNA TGCAGTGCTAAACCGGGGGCCCTAGGGGATGAGCAGTTCTTC. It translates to CSAKPGALGDEQFF.

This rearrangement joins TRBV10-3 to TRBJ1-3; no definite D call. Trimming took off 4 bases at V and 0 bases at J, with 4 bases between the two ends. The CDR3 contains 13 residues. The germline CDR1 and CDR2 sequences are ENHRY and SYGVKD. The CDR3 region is CAISGVSGNTIYF. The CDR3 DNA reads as TGTGCCATCAGTGGGGTCTCTGGAAACACCATATATTTT.

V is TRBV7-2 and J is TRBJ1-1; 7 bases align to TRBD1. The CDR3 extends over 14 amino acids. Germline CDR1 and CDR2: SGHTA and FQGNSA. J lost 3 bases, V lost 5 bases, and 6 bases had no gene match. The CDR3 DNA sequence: TGTGCCAGCAGCCCACAGGGGTGGGACACTGAAGCTTTCTTT. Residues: CASSPQGWDTEAFF.

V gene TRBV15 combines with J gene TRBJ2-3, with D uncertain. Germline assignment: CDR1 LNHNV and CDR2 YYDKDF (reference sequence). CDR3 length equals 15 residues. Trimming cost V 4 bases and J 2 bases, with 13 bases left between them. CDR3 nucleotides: TGTGCCACCAGCAAGGCAGCAGCGCTCACAGATACGCAGTATTTT. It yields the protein CATSKAAALTDTQYF.

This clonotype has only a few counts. DNA for the CDR3: TGTGCCAGCAGAACCGGACAGGGAAATTTGTACGAGCAGTACTTC. It codes for CASRTGQGNLYEQYF. The J gene is TRBJ2-7, the V gene TRBV12-3 or TRBV12-4, with 8 bases aligning to TRBD1. This CDR3 region has 15 residues. V gave up 6 bases and J gave up 4 bases; unmatched junction bases: 11.

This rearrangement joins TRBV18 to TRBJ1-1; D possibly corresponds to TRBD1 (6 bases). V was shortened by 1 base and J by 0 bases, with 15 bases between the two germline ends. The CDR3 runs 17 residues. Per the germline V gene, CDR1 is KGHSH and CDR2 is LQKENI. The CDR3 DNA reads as TGTGCCAGCTCACCACAGGTAGGACAGTTCATGAACACTGAAGCTTTCTTT. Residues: CASSPQVGQFMNTEAFF.